This TCR beta chain was sequenced for a study of T cell repertoires in cytomegalovirus infection. Study at large: TCR beta signatures that were public indicated CMV infection and matching HLA type.

Study-wide results and limits: Ex vivo responses were dominated by HLA-C-restricted CMV-specific TCR beta clonotypes. Public TCR beta family frequency separated CMV-and-HLA carriers, including in an independent cohort.

Concerning this clonotype itself: Its antigen is not identified.

The CDR3 covers 13 residues. In germline, CDR1 is DFQATT, CDR2 SNEGSKA (reference sequence). The V gene end was trimmed by 6 bases and the J gene end by 6 bases; junction bases not matched to a gene: 8. TCRdb called the reads again in MiXCR, with one record for every CDR3 protein. The sample lists roughly 720,000 distinct CDR3 sequences, 35% occurring once. This clonotype was sampled from a human donor in good health (CMV status not recorded). Some clones in this sample may be carry-over from other donors' samples. J is TRBJ1-5 and V is TRBV20-1, with 7 bases fitting TRBD1. Sample: PBMCs. The CDR3 protein is CSATTGVSQPQHF. The CDR3 coding sequence is TGCAGTGCGACTACAGGGGTCAGTCAGCCCCAGCATTTT.